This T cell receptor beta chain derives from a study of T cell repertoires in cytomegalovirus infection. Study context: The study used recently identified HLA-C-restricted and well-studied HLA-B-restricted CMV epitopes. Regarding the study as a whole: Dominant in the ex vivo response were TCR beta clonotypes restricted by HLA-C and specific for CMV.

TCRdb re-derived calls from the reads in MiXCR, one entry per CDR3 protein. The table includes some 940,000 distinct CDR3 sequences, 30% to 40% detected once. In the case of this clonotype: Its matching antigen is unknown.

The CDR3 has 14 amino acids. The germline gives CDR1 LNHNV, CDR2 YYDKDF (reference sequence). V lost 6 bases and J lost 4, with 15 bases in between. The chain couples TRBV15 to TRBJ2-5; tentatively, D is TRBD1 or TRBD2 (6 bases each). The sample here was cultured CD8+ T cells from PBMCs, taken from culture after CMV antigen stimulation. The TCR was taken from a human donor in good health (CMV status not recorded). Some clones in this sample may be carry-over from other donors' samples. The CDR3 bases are TGTGCCACCAGTCTTAGAGGGGGGCTAGAGACCCAGTACTTC. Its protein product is CATSLRGGLETQYF.